These 4 T cell receptor beta chains share one sample of origin, sequenced in a study of OX40 agonist ivuxolimab in advanced cancers. Assay used: immunoSEQ multiplex PCR; TCRdb lists only in-frame clones, some missing. This table holds tens of thousands of clones, just under 75% found once. The specimen was CD4+ or CD8+ T cells sorted from blood, collected in a trial of the OX40 agonist ivuxolimab. The receptors come from an adult with an advanced solid tumor such as melanoma, head and neck, liver or kidney cancer.

V is TRBV5-1 and J is TRBJ2-3; perhaps D is TRBD1 or TRBD2 (5 bases each). V gave up 4 bases and J gave up 2 bases, with 14 bases separating them. There are 15 residues in the CDR3. Germline V gene data show CDR1 as SGHRS and CDR2 as YFSETQ. In nucleotides, the CDR3 is TGCGCCAGCAGCCGATATGGGGGAGCCACAGATACGCAGTATTTT. As protein: CASSRYGGATDTQYF.

The rearrangement uses TRBV7-9 and TRBJ1-5; D call uncertain. Germline assignment: CDR1 SEHNR and CDR2 FQNEAQ (reference sequence). The CDR3 has 12 amino acids. The V end was cut by 2 bases, the J end by 5 bases, with 4 bases between. Here the CDR3 reads CASSLWDQPQHF. In nucleotides, the CDR3 is TGTGCCAGCAGCTTATGGGATCAGCCCCAGCATTTT. Combining the CDR3 with reference TRBV7-9 and TRBJ1-5 gives the whole variable domain DTGVSQNPRHKITKRGQNVTFRCDPISEHNRLYWYRQTLGQGPEFLTYFQNEAQLEKSRLLSDRFSAERPKGSFSTLEIQRTEQGDSAMYLCASSLWDQPQHFGDGTRLSIL.

The chain links TRBV7-8 to TRBJ2-1, with TRBD2 matching 12 bases. Germline V gene data show CDR1 as SGHVS and CDR2 as FQNEAQ. The V gene end was trimmed by 4 bases and the J gene end by 8 bases; junction bases not matched to a gene: 15. This CDR3 comprises 18 residues. The CDR3 spells CASSWPLAGGPAIHEQFF. CDR3 coding DNA: TGTGCCAGCAGCTGGCCTCTAGCGGGGGGGCCGGCGATCCATGAGCAGTTCTTC.

A note on this clone: Its ends do not fully match the called genes, so a read error is possible. The chain recombines TRBV7-9 with TRBJ2-7, with no clear D. The CDR3 is made up of 12 amino acids. CDR1 SEHNR and CDR2 FQNEAQ come from the germline V gene (reference sequence). CDR3 loop: CASSFVIGENSF. The CDR3 DNA reads as TGTGCCAGCAGCTTTGTGATAGGCGAAAATAGCTTC.